This entry lists 4 T cell receptor beta chains sequenced from one sample in a study of shared clonotypes between healthy human individuals. Sequencing was performed with immunoSEQ multiplex PCR; in TCRdb, only in-frame clones are kept and a portion is missing. The sample carries hundreds of thousands of clones, more than 75% recorded once. Sequenced input: PBMCs. The source is a woman aged 40 to 50 in good health. Some clones in this sample may be carry-over from other donors' samples.

The CDR3 DNA sequence: TGTGCCAGCAGCTTGGAGTCGGGGAATGCTGAAGCTTTCTTT. Its protein is CASSLESGNAEAFF. The genes are TRBV5-4 and TRBJ1-1; D unclear. Trimming stripped 0 bases from V and 6 bases from J, with 12 bases between. The germline V gene encodes CDR1 SGHNT and CDR2 YYREEE (reference sequence). This CDR3 region has 14 residues.

This clone was observed a few times. This rearrangement joins TRBV5-1 to TRBJ2-2; 7 bases are shared with TRBD2. The CDR3 spans 16 residues. In germline, CDR1 is SGHRS, CDR2 YFSETQ. V was pared by 3 bases and J by 5 bases, with 10 bases of the junction left unmatched. The CDR3 coding sequence is TGCGCCAGCAGCTACATCCCGGGACTATCTACCGGGGAGCTGTTTTTT. Protein sequence: CASSYIPGLSTGELFF. The variable domain in full, with the rest retrieved from reference TRBV5-1 and TRBJ2-2, is KAGVTQTPRYLIKTRGQQVTLSCSPISGHRSVSWYQQTPGQGLQFLFEYFSETQRNKGNFPGRFSGRQFSNSRSEMNVSTLELGDSALYLCASSYIPGLSTGELFFGEGSRLTVL.

This clone was seen only once. The J gene is TRBJ2-7, the V gene TRBV7-9, with D possibly TRBD2 on 6 matching bases. Germline CDR1 SEHNR, CDR2 FQNEAQ (reference sequence). The CDR3 is 14 amino acids. Between the trimmed V and J ends, which lost 1 base and 5 bases, there was a span of 12 bases. CDR3 sequence reads: CASSLGRGIDEQYF. The CDR3 bases are TGTGCCAGCAGCTTAGGCCGCGGGATTGACGAGCAGTACTTC.

The chain employs TRBV30 and TRBJ2-7, with a weak D call TRBD2 (6 bases). The CDR3 sequence is 13 residues long. The germline V and J ends were trimmed by 4 bases and 0 bases, with 10 bases remaining between them. CDR1 GTSNPN and CDR2 SVGIG come from the germline V gene (reference sequence). CDR3 loop: CAWKSGVSYEQYF. CDR3 sequence (DNA): TGTGCCTGGAAATCGGGAGTCTCCTACGAGCAGTACTTC.